These 18 T cell receptor beta chains came from one sample sequenced in a study of blood T cell repertoires in COVID-19. The table came from immunoSEQ multiplex PCR; TCRdb's copy has only in-frame clones and leaves some out. Among 260,000 or so clones listed, around 90% were seen once. Sequenced sample: peripheral blood. The receptors originated from a human donor in a cohort sampled during active COVID-19.

This chain connects TRBV7-2 to TRBJ2-5; possibly TRBD2 for D (5 bases). The germline gives CDR1 SGHTA, CDR2 FQGNSA. Trimming took off 2 bases at V and 4 bases at J, with 11 bases between the two ends. The CDR3 is made up of 14 amino acids. CDR3 protein: CASSLLGLGETQYF. CDR3 sequence (DNA): TGTGCCAGCAGCTTACTCGGACTGGGAGAGACCCAGTACTTC.

The rearrangement joins TRBV5-5 to TRBJ1-1; D unclear. V dropped 6 bases and J dropped 7 bases, with 10 bases sitting between them. The CDR3 is 11 residues long. Germline CDR1 and CDR2: SGHKS and YYEKEE (reference sequence). CDR3 loop: CASMLVGEAFF. DNA of the CDR3: TGTGCCAGCATGCTGGTCGGTGAAGCTTTCTTT.

This rearrangement joins TRBV7-2 to TRBJ1-1; a possible D gene is TRBD1 (5 bases). CDR1 is SGHTA, CDR2 FQGNSA, per germline. With 2 bases removed from V and 0 bases from J, the gap between germline ends came to 22 bases. The CDR3 is made up of 19 amino acids. CDR3 loop: CASSLKVFSRAGMNTEAFF. The CDR3 nucleotides read TGTGCCAGCAGCTTAAAGGTGTTTAGCAGGGCGGGGATGAACACTGAAGCTTTCTTT.

The genes are TRBV3-1 (or the pseudogene TRBV3-2) and TRBJ1-6; 10 positions agree with TRBD1. Germline assignment: CDR1 LGHDT and CDR2 YNNKEL (reference sequence). After removal of 0 bases from V and 12 bases from J, the junction contained 8 bases not matched to a gene. This CDR3 is built from 16 residues. CDR3 region: CASSQDLRQGALPLHF. In DNA form, the CDR3 reads TGTGCCAGCAGCCAAGATTTGCGACAGGGGGCTTTACCCCTCCACTTT.

The rearrangement uses TRBV7-2 and TRBJ2-7, with 8 bases that match TRBD2. J was trimmed by 0 bases and V by 2 bases; bases with no gene match: 12. From germline, CDR1 is SGHTA and CDR2 FQGNSA. The CDR3 totals 18 residues. The DNA for the CDR3 is TGTGCCAGCAGCTTAAGGGCATCTAGCGGGCCATCCTCCTACGAGCAGTACTTC. Its translation: CASSLRASSGPSSYEQYF.

This clone was recorded a few times. The chain couples TRBV4-1 to TRBJ2-1; a weak D match, TRBD2 (5 bases). This CDR3 is 14 amino acids long. From germline, CDR1 is MGHRA and CDR2 YSYEKL. V gave up 1 base and J gave up 6 bases, with 10 bases separating them. CDR3 nucleotides: TGCGCCAGCAGCCAAGGGGGAGCTATCAATGAGCAGTTCTTC. Its translation: CASSQGGAINEQFF.

This clone was picked up one time. This chain uses TRBV6-2 or TRBV6-3 with TRBJ2-7; 9 nucleotides align to TRBD2. The germline V gene encodes CDR1 MNHEY and CDR2 SVGEGT. The CDR3 has 14 residues. V gave up 4 bases and J gave up 5 bases; unmatched junction bases: 6. CDR3 sequence: CASSSASGVDEQYF. The CDR3, as DNA: TGTGCCAGCAGTTCCGCTAGCGGGGTGGACGAGCAGTACTTC.

This chain links TRBV5-1 with TRBJ1-1, with a possible D match to TRBD1 (6 bases). Germline CDR1 SGHRS, CDR2 YFSETQ. The length of the CDR3 is 15 residues. Trimming left V 2 bases short and J 0 bases short, with 11 bases between. The CDR3 DNA reads as TGCGCCAGCAGCTTCATTACAGGGTTGAACACTGAAGCTTTCTTT. Translating gives CASSFITGLNTEAFF.

This clone has just one count. This sequence joins TRBV6-2 or TRBV6-3 and TRBJ1-1; TRBD1 matches 7 bases. This CDR3 contains 16 residues. The germline V gene encodes CDR1 MNHEY and CDR2 SVGEGT. The trim removed 6 bases at V and 7 bases at J, leaving 17 bases unmatched. The CDR3: CASRPRGPGRVIEAFF. CDR3 bases: TGTGCCAGCAGACCTAGGGGGCCGGGACGGGTGATTGAAGCTTTCTTT.

V is TRBV20-1 and J is TRBJ1-2; D gene ambiguous. V was pared by 2 bases and J by 3 bases, with 4 bases between. Germline CDR1 reads DFQATT; CDR2 reads SNEGSKA (reference sequence). This CDR3 spans 11 amino acids. CDR3 nucleotide sequence: TGCAGTGCTAGACCGTACTATGGCTACACCTTC. This translates into CSARPYYGYTF.

This clone has just one count. V is TRBV11-2 and J is TRBJ2-3, with D perhaps matching TRBD1 (6 bases). The V end lost 2 bases, the J end lost 1 base, and 13 bases lay between the germline ends. CDR3 length: 16 amino acids. Germline V lookup: CDR1 SGHAT, CDR2 FQNNGV. CDR3 in DNA: TGTGCCAGCAGCTTACTCCCTCAGGGGCGCACAGATACGCAGTATTTT. This sequence encodes CASSLLPQGRTDTQYF. Using reference TRBV11-2 and TRBJ2-3 for the parts outside the CDR3, the full variable domain is EAGVAQSPRYKIIEKRQSVAFWCNPISGHATLYWYQQILGQGPKLLIQFQNNGVVDDSQLPKDRFSAERLKGVDSTLKIQPAKLEDSAVYLCASSLLPQGRTDTQYFGPGTRLTVL.

CDR3: CASSSQGAGSTDTQYF. The CDR3 coding sequence is TGTGCCAGCAGCTCCCAGGGCGCGGGAAGCACAGATACGCAGTATTTT. The chain combines TRBV5-4 with TRBJ2-3, with a tentative D call TRBD2 (6 bases). There are 16 residues in the CDR3. Germline loops: CDR1 SGHNT, CDR2 YYREEE (reference sequence). V lost 3 bases, J lost 0 bases, and 14 bases lay in between.

The V gene is TRBV7-8, the J gene TRBJ1-5; D is uncertain. The CDR3 consists of 11 residues. Germline V gene lookup returns CDR1 SGHVS and CDR2 FQNEAQ. The V end was cut by 4 bases, the J end by 9 bases, with 7 bases between. The CDR3 region is CASSSVGPQHF. The CDR3 coding sequence is TGTGCCAGCAGCTCCGTCGGGCCCCAGCATTTT.

The sample holds one count of this clone. The V call is TRBV5-1, the J call TRBJ2-1; no firm D call. The CDR3 has 13 amino acids. Trimming removed 4 bases from V and 7 bases from J, with 12 bases in between. Germline-derived CDR1 and CDR2 are SGHRS and YFSETQ. The CDR3 DNA reads TGCGCCAGCAGCAGGCGAGTGGAGAATGAGCAGTTCTTC. This translates into CASSRRVENEQFF. The full variable domain, in which reference TRBV5-1 and TRBJ2-1 provide the parts outside the CDR3, is KAGVTQTPRYLIKTRGQQVTLSCSPISGHRSVSWYQQTPGQGLQFLFEYFSETQRNKGNFPGRFSGRQFSNSRSEMNVSTLELGDSALYLCASSRRVENEQFFGPGTRLTVL.

This chain connects TRBV18 to TRBJ2-7; 7 bases fit TRBD1. J gave up 2 bases and V 5 bases, and 3 bases lay outside the gene matches. CDR1 KGHSH and CDR2 LQKENI come from the germline V gene. The CDR3 runs to 13 residues. CDR3 sequence: CASSSGQPYEQYF. The CDR3 bases are TGTGCCAGCTCATCGGGACAGCCCTACGAGCAGTACTTC.

The chain carries TRBV5-4 and TRBJ2-2; D may be TRBD2 (5 bases). With 4 bases removed from V and 4 bases from J, the gap between germline ends came to 11 bases. The CDR3 has 14 residues. The germline V gene encodes CDR1 SGHNT and CDR2 YYREEE (reference sequence). The CDR3 DNA follows: TGTGCCAGCAGCCCTTATCGGGGCACCGGGGAGCTGTTTTTT. Translated, it gives CASSPYRGTGELFF.

The chain has TRBV6-4 and TRBJ1-3, with a weak D call TRBD1 (5 bases). This CDR3 has 17 residues. Trimming took 3 bases from V and 2 from J, leaving 17 bases between them. Germline V gives CDR1 MRHNA, CDR2 SNTAGT. The CDR3, as DNA: TGTGCCAGCAGTGATTACCCACAGGTTAGAACTGGAAACACCATATATTTT. Residues: CASSDYPQVRTGNTIYF.

The CDR3 loop reads CASSQVYPGQGLSSYEQYF. DNA of the CDR3: TGCGCCAGCAGCCAAGTCTATCCGGGACAGGGTTTAAGCTCCTACGAGCAGTACTTC. The V gene is TRBV4-3, the J gene TRBJ2-7, with 9 nucleotides matching TRBD1. This CDR3 is 19 amino acids long. V was pared by 1 base and J by 0 bases, with 13 bases of the junction left unmatched. CDR1 LGHNA and CDR2 YSLEER come from the germline V gene.